This entry is about one TCR beta chain. Its antigen is still unknown. This specimen belongs to a study of OX40 agonist ivuxolimab in advanced cancers. Turning to the study itself: Patients enrolled in dose escalation were diagnosed with hepatocellular carcinoma, melanoma, renal cell or head and neck cancer. Partial response was recorded in three patients: one hepatocellular carcinoma and two cutaneous melanoma cases.

Sequencing was performed with immunoSEQ multiplex PCR; in TCRdb, only in-frame clones are kept and a portion is missing. The repertoire holds roughly 65,000 clones, with around four fifths as singletons. Autoimmune disease history or systemic immunosuppression led to patient exclusion. Study observations and caveats: Also present in some nonresponders was a low level of normalized T-cell clonal expansion.

CDR3 size: 15 residues. Trimming cost V 0 bases and J 5 bases; bases outside gene matches: 1. The germline gives CDR1 SGHDT, CDR2 YYEEEE. The sample here was CD4+ or CD8+ T cells sorted from blood, taken in a trial of the OX40 agonist ivuxolimab. This clonotype was obtained from an adult with an advanced solid tumor such as melanoma, head and neck, liver or kidney cancer. V and J are TRBV5-6 and TRBJ2-1; 11 bases are a match to TRBD1. The CDR3 nucleotides are TGTGCCAGCAGCTTGGTGGGACAGGGGGACAATGAGCAGTTCTTC. Its protein product is CASSLVGQGDNEQFF.